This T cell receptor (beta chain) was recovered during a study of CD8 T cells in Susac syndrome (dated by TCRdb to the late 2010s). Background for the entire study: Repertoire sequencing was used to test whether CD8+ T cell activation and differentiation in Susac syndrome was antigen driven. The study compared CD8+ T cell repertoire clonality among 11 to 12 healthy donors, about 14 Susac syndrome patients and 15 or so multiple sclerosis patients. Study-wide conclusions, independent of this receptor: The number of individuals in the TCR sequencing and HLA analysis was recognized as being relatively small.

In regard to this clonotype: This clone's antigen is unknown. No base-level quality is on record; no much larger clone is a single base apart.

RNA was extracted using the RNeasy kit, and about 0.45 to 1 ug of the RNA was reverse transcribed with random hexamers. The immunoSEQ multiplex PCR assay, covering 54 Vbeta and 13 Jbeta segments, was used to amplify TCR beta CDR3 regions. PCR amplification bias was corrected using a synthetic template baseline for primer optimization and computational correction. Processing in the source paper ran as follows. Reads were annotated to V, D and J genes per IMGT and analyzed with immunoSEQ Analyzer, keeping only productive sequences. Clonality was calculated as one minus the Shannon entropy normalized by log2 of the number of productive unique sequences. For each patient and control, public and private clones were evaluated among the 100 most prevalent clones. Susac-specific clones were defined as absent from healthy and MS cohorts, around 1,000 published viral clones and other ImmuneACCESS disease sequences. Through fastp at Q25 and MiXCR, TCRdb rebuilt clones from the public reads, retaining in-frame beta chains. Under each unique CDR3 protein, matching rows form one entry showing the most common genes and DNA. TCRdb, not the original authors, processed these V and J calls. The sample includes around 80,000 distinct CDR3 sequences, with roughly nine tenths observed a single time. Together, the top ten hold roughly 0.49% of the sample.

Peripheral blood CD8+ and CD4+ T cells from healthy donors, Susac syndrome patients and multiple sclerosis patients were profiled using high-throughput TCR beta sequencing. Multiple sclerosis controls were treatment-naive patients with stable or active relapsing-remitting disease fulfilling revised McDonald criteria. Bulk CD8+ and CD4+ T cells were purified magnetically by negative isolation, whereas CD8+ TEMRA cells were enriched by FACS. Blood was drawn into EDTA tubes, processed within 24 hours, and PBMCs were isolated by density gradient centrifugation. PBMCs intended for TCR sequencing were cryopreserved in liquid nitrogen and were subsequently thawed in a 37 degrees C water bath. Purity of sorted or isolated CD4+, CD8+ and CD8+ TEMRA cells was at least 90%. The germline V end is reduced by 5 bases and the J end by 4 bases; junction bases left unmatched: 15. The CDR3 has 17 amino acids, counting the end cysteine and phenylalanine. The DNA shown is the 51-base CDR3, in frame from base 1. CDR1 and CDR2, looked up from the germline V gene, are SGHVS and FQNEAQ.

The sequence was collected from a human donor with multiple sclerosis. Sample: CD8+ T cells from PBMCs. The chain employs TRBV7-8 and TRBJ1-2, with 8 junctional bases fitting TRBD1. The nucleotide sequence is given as TGTGCCAGCAGCACCTGGACAGGGTTCGGCTTTGGCTATGGCTACACCTTC. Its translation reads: CASSTWTGFGFGYGYTF.